These T cell receptor beta chains were read from a single sample in a study of regulatory and conventional T cells in RAG deficiency. Some clones are missing from TCRdb's copy, which holds only in-frame ones; the method was immunoSEQ multiplex PCR. The sample consists of 20,000 to 25,000 clones, around 95% of them appearing once. The sample also formed part of further work on regulatory T cells.

Sequences were obtained from CD25- CD4+ T cells sorted from blood. The receptors originated from a human donor in good health. CDR3s include the opening cysteine and the closing phenylalanine or tryptophan. D genes are given only for firm matches. Only some rows state a clone size, as once, few, many or a class for expanded clones.

v_call	clone_size	d_call	j_call	cdr3_length	cdr3_aa	cdr3_nt
TRBV5-4	.	TRBD2	TRBJ2-3	17	CASSESSGGAATDTQYF	TGTGCCAGCAGCGAGTCTAGCGGGGGGGCAGCGACAGATACGCAGTATTTT
TRBV18	.	TRBD1	TRBJ1-6	16	CASSPTGSSGNSPLHF	TGTGCCAGCTCTCCGACAGGGTCCTCTGGTAATTCACCCCTCCACTTT
TRBV7-9	.	TRBD1	TRBJ2-3	19	CASSYRGQFFPSSTDTQYF	TGTGCCAGCAGCTACAGGGGTCAATTTTTCCCCTCTAGCACAGATACGCAGTATTTT
TRBV5-5	.	TRBD1	TRBJ1-2	18	CASSSSGTGGVGGYGYTF	TGTGCCAGCAGCTCATCCGGGACAGGGGGGGTAGGCGGCTATGGCTACACCTTC
TRBV4-3	.	.	TRBJ1-2	14	CASSQDKTNYGYTF	TGCGCCAGCAGCCAAGATAAAACTAACTATGGCTACACCTTC
TRBV28	.	.	TRBJ2-2	17	CASSLNGQGRYTGELFF	TGTGCCAGCAGTTTGAACGGGCAGGGGCGCTATACCGGGGAGCTGTTTTTT
TRBV28	.	.	TRBJ1-4	15	CASSLGGITNEKLFF	TGTGCCAGCAGTTTGGGAGGGATTACTAATGAAAAACTGTTTTTT
TRBV18	.	TRBD1	TRBJ1-3	17	CASSPLPGQGTGNTIYF	TGTGCCAGCTCACCCCTTCCCGGACAGGGAACAGGAAACACCATATATTTT
TRBV5-1	.	TRBD1	TRBJ2-1	14	CASRMGQEDNEQFF	TGCGCCAGCAGGATGGGACAGGAGGACAATGAGCAGTTCTTC
TRBV5-1	.	TRBD1	TRBJ1-6	14	CASRFEAGGSPLHF	TGCGCCAGCCGCTTTGAGGCAGGGGGATCCCCCCTCCACTTT
TRBV5-4	.	.	TRBJ1-6	16	CASSSDPQGSHSPLHF	TGTGCCAGCAGCTCTGACCCACAGGGATCCCATTCACCCCTCCACTTT
TRBV7-9	.	.	TRBJ2-5	13	CASSLVSEETQYF	TGTGCCAGCAGCTTAGTGTCGGAAGAGACCCAGTACTTC
TRBV28	.	.	TRBJ2-5	14	CASRGDFRAETQYF	TGTGCCAGCAGGGGAGACTTCCGAGCTGAGACCCAGTACTTC
TRBV11-2	once	.	TRBJ2-2	16	CASAKNTGPNTGELFF	TGTGCCAGCGCCAAAAATACAGGCCCGAACACCGGGGAGCTGTTTTTT
TRBV10-2	few	TRBD1	TRBJ1-1	17	CASSAYMTGRIVAEAFF	TGCGCCAGCAGTGCTTACATGACAGGGCGTATCGTCGCTGAAGCTTTCTTT
TRBV4-1	once	.	TRBJ1-2	13	CASSQDPNYGYTF	TGCGCCAGCAGCCAAGATCCAAACTATGGCTACACCTTC
TRBV27	.	TRBD1	TRBJ1-1	13	CASSTRTGKSAFF	TGTGCCAGCAGTACACGGACAGGGAAGTCAGCTTTCTTT